This paragraph reports one T cell receptor (beta chain). The data were produced by immunoSEQ multiplex PCR, yet TCRdb's version contains in-frame clones alone and is incomplete. The sample has some 11,000 clones, around nine tenths seen once. The sample belongs to a study of OX40 agonist ivuxolimab in advanced cancers. With 2 bases removed from V and 10 bases from J, the gap between germline ends came to 17 bases. The CDR3 is made up of 14 amino acids. Germline V lookup: CDR1 LNHDA, CDR2 SQIVND (reference sequence). Specimen: CD4+ or CD8+ T cells sorted from blood, collected in a trial of the OX40 agonist ivuxolimab. This TCR was recovered from an adult with an advanced solid tumor such as melanoma, head and neck, liver or kidney cancer. The chain employs TRBV19 and TRBJ1-1; D is unclear. CDR3 nucleotides: TGTGCCAGTAGTATACGGATGGGTGGCGATGGAGCTTTCTTT. Translation: CASSIRMGGDGAFF.